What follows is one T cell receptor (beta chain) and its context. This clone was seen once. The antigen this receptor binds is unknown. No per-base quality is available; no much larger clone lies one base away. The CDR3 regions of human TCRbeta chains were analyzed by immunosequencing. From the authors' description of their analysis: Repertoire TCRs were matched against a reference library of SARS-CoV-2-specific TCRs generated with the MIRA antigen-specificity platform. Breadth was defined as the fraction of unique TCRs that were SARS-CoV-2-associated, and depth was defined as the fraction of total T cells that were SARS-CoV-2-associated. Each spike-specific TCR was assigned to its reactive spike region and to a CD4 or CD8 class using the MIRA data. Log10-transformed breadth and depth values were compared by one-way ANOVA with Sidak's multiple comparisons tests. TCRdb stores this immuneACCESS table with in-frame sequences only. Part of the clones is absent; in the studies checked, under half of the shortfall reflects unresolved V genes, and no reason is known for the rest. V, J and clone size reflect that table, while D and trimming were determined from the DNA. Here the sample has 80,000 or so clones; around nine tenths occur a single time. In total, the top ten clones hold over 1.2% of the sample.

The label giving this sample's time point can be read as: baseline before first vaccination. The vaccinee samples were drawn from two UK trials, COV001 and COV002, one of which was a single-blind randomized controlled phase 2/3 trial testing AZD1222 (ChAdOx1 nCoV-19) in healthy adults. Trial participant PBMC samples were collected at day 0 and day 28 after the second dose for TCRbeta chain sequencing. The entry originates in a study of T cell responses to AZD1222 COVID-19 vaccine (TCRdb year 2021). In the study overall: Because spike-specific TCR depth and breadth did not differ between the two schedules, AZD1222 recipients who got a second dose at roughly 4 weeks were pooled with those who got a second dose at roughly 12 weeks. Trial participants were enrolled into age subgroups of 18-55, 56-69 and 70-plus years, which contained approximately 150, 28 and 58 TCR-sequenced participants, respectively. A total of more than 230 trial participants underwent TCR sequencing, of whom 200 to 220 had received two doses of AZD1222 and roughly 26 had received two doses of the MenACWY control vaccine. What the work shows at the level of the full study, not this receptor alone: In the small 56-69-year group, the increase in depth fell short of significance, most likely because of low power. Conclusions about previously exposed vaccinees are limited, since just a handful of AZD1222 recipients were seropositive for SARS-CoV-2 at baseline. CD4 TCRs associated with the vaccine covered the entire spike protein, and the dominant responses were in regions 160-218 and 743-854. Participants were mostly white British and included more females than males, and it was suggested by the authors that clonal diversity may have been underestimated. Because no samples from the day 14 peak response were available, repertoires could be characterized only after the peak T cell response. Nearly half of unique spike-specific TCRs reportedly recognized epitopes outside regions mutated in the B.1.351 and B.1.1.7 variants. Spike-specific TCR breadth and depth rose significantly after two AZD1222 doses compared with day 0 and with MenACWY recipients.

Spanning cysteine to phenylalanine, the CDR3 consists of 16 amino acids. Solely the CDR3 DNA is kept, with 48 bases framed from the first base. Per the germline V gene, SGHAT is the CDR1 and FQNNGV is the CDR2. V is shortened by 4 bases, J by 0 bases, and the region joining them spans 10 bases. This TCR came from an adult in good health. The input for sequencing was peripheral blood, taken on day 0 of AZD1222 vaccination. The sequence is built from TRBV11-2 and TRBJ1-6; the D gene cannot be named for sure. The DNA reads TGTGCCAGCAGCTCTGACTCGAGCTCCTATAATTCACCCCTCCACTTT. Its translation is CASSSDSSSYNSPLHF. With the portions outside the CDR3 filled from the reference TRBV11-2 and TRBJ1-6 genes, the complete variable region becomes EAGVAQSPRYKIIEKRQSVAFWCNPISGHATLYWYQQILGQGPKLLIQFQNNGVVDDSQLPKDRFSAERLKGVDSTLKIQPAKLEDSAVYLCASSSDSSSYNSPLHFGNGTRLTVT.